This entry describes one T cell receptor (beta chain). Its antigen remains unidentified. The data are from a study of cytomegalovirus exposure and HLA in healthy donors. CDR1 and CDR2 (germline): MNHEY, SVGAGI. V lost 5 bases and J lost 0, with 7 bases in between. The CDR3 loop spans 13 amino acids. Both 60 Vbeta primers and 13 Jbeta primers went into the PCR. Here immunoSEQ multiplex PCR was the method, and the copy in TCRdb shows in-frame clones only, minus some. The sample lists 150,000 to 200,000 clones, 70% to 85% occurring once. Whole-study results and caveats: In a later analysis, at a false discovery rate of 0.05, fewer than 20,000 TCR beta sequences matched HLA alleles. In vitro testing confirmed three CMV-associated chains as specific for CMV antigens. In a later analysis, TCR beta V- and J-gene trimming showed a link to a missense DCLRE1C variant.

This sequence originates from a woman under 40 in good health and CMV-seropositive. The chain is built from TRBV6-5 and TRBJ1-1; D not resolved. Material: PBMCs. DNA of the CDR3: TGTGCCAGCAGTCGAACTATGAACACTGAAGCTTTCTTT. This sequence encodes CASSRTMNTEAFF.